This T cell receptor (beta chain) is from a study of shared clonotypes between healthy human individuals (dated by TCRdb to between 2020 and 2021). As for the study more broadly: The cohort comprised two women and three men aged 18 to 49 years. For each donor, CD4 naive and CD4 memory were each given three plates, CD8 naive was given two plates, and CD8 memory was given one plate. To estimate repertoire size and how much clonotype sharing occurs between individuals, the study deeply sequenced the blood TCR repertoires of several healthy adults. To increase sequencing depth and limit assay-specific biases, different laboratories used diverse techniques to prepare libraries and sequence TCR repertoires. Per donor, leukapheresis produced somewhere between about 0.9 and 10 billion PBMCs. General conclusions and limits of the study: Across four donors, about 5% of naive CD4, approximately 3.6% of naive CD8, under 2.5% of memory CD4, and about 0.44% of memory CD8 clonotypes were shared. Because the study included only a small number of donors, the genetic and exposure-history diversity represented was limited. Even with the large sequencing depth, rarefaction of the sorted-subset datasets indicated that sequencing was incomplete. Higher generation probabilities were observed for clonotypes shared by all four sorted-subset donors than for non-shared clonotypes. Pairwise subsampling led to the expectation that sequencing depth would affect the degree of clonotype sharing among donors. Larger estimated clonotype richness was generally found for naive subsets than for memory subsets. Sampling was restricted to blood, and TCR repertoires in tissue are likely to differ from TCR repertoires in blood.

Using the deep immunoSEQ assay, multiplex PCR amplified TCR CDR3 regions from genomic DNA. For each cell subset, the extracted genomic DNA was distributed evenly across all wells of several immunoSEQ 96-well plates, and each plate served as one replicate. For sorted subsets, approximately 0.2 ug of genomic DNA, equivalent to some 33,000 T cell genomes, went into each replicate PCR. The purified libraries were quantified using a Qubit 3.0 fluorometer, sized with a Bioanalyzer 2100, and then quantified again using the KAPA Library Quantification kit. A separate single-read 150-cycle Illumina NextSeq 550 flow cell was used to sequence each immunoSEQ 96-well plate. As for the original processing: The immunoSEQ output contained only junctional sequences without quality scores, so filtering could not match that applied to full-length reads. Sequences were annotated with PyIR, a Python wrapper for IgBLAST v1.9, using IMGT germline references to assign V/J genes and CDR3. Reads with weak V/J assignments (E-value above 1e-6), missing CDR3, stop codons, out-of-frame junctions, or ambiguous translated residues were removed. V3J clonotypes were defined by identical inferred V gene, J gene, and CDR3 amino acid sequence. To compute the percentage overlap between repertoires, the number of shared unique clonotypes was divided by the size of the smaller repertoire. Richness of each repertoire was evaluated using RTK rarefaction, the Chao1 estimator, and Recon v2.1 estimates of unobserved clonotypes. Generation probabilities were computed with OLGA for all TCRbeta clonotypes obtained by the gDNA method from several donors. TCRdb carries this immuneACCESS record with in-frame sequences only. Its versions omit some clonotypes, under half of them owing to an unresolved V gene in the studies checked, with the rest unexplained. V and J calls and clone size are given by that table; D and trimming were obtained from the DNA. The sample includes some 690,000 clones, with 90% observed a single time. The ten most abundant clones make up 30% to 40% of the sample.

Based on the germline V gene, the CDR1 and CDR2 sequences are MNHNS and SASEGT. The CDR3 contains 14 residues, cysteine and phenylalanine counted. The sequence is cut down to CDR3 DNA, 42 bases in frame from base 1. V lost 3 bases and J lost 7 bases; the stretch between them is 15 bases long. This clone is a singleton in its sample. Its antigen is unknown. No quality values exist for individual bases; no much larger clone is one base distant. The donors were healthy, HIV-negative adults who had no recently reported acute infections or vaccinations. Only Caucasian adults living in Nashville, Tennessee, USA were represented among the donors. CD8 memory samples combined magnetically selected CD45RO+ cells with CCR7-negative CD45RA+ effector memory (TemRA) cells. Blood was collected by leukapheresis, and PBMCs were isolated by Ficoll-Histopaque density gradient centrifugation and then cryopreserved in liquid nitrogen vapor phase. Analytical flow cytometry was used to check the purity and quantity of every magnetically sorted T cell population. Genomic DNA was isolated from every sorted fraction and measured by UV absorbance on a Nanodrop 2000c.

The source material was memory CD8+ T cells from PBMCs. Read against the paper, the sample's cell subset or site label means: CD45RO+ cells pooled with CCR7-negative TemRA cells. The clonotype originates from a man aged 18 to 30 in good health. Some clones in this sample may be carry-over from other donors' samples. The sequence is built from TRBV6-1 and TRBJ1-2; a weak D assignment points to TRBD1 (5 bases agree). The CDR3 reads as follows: CASSDTRVSTGYTF. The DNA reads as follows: TGTGCCAGCAGTGACACCAGGGTTTCGACTGGCTACACCTTC.